The 8 T cell receptor beta chains listed next were all sequenced from one sample in a study of CD8 T cells in ankylosing spondylitis. Via MiXCR, TCRdb re-called the 5' RACE reads, giving one row per CDR3 protein. The sample has some 30,000 distinct CDR3 sequences, 5.5% to 8% seen once. Sample: blood, either unsorted or a sorted T cell fraction (not recorded which). The source of these receptors is a male donor with ankylosing spondylitis or in good health (not recorded which).

This clonotype was recorded at least ten times. The V call is TRBV20-1, the J call TRBJ2-1; D gene uncertain. This CDR3 is built from 16 residues. Trimming removed 0 bases from V and 0 bases from J, with 12 bases in between. Germline V lookup: CDR1 DFQATT, CDR2 SNEGSKA (reference sequence). Here the CDR3 DNA reads TGCAGTGCTAGAGATCATCCAGCGAGCTCCTACAATGAGCAGTTCTTC. As protein: CSARDHPASSYNEQFF.

This clonotype came up many times. This rearrangement joins TRBV3-1 to TRBJ2-5, with TRBD1 matching over 7 bases. The CDR3 length is 15 residues. V was clipped by 4 bases and J by 4 bases; unmatched bases: 9. CDR1 and CDR2 (germline): LGHDT, YNNKEL (reference sequence). The CDR3 sequence: CASSRAGTVRETQYF. The CDR3 DNA sequence: TGTGCCAGCAGCCGTGCCGGGACAGTACGAGAGACCCAGTACTTC.

Many counts were recorded for this clonotype. V is TRBV28 and J is TRBJ2-3, with D possibly TRBD2 on 5 matching bases. CDR1 is MDHEN and CDR2 is SYDVKM in the germline V gene. Deletions cut 5 bases from V and 6 bases from J, with 18 bases between. The CDR3 consists of 15 residues. DNA for the CDR3: TGTGCCAGCAGTCCAAGTTCCGCACCGGGGGATACGCAGTATTTT. As protein: CASSPSSAPGDTQYF.

This clonotype was detected many times. The gene calls are TRBV7-8 and TRBJ2-5; D not certain. Deletions cut 0 bases from V and 1 base from J, with 9 bases between. The CDR3 extends over 15 amino acids. In germline, CDR1 is SGHVS, CDR2 FQNEAQ. Here the CDR3 DNA reads TGTGCCAGCAGCTTAGCGCCGAGCTCCCAAGAGACCCAGTACTTC. This encodes CASSLAPSSQETQYF.

This clonotype was seen repeatedly, ten times or more. V gene TRBV6-1 combines with J gene TRBJ2-1; 9 bases match TRBD2. Germline trimming cut 1 base from V and 4 bases from J; bases unmatched to any gene: 5. The CDR3 runs 16 residues. The germline gives CDR1 MNHNS, CDR2 SASEGT. CDR3 protein: CASSEVVAGAYNEQFF. CDR3 bases: TGTGCCAGCAGTGAAGTTGTAGCGGGAGCTTACAATGAGCAGTTCTTC.

This clonotype was seen ten or more times. The rearrangement joins TRBV28 to TRBJ2-1; D gene ambiguous. Germline V gene data show CDR1 as MDHEN and CDR2 as SYDVKM. Trimming cost V 4 bases and J 8 bases, with 15 bases left between them. The CDR3 is 14 amino acids. The CDR3 bases are TGTGCCAGCAGTTCTGGGCAGCCGGAAGATGAGCAGTTCTTC. Translation: CASSSGQPEDEQFF.

This clonotype has ten or more counts. The V call is TRBV6-1, the J call TRBJ2-7; TRBD2 aligns across 11 bases. This CDR3 spans 14 amino acids. Losses at the gene ends were 6 bases for V and 2 bases for J; bases not matched to a gene: 3. Germline CDR1 is MNHNS and CDR2 is SASEGT. The CDR3 DNA reads TGTGCCAGCAGCCAGACTAGCGGGGCCTACGAGCAGTACTTC. Its translation is CASSQTSGAYEQYF.

This clonotype showed up many times. The CDR3 nucleotides read TGTGCCAGCAGCTTAGGACAAAACACTGAAGCTTTCTTT. Translating it yields CASSLGQNTEAFF. This chain connects TRBV7-8 to TRBJ1-1; D not resolved. From germline, CDR1 is SGHVS and CDR2 FQNEAQ. Trimming shortened V by 1 base and J by 2 bases, and 5 bases separated the two germline ends. This CDR3 is 13 amino acids long.